The 13 T cell receptor beta chains given below trace back to one sample, sequenced in a study of CD8 T cells in ankylosing spondylitis. Using its own MiXCR run on the 5' RACE reads, TCRdb lists one record per CDR3 protein. The sample holds about 90,000 distinct CDR3 sequences, roughly 8.8% seen once. Study-wide points: There was a TCR beta motif, made of roughly eight highly homologous variants, that appeared characteristic of ankylosing spondylitis blood.

Their specific antigens are unknown. The specimen was blood, either unsorted or a sorted T cell fraction (not recorded which). The receptors here all came from a male donor with ankylosing spondylitis.

In this sample, this clonotype turned up many times. The chain has TRBV20-1 and TRBJ2-5; 8 bases map to TRBD1. The CDR3 consists of 18 residues. Germline CDR1 reads DFQATT; CDR2 reads SNEGSKA (reference sequence). After removal of 0 bases from V and 1 base from J, the junction contained 13 bases not matched to a gene. The DNA for the CDR3 is TGCAGTGCTAGAGATTTGGGCCGGACAGGGATGTCCCAAGAGACCCAGTACTTC. This sequence encodes CSARDLGRTGMSQETQYF.

V and J are TRBV10-1 and TRBJ2-3; D remains unclear. The ends were cut back, 3 bases at V and 1 base at J, with 11 bases in the middle. Germline assignment: CDR1 WNHNN and CDR2 SYGVQD (reference sequence). The CDR3 is 15 amino acids. The CDR3 DNA is TGCGCCAGCAGTGACACGGACCCCGGCACAGATACGCAGTATTTT. It specifies CASSDTDPGTDTQYF.

The table lists this clonotype with a few counts. The V gene is TRBV4-1, the J gene TRBJ2-7; D perhaps matches TRBD1 (5 bases). V was clipped by 0 bases and J by 3 bases, with 12 bases between them. CDR1 is MGHRA, CDR2 YSYEKL, per germline. The CDR3 runs to 15 residues. The CDR3 nucleotides are TGCGCCAGCAGCCAAGATGGCAGGGTGGGCTACGAGCAGTACTTC. Translating it yields CASSQDGRVGYEQYF.

This clonotype was seen at least ten times. This sequence joins TRBV5-1 and TRBJ2-7; TRBD1 aligns across 8 bases. The CDR3 spans 14 residues. Per germline, CDR1 SGHRS and CDR2 YFSETQ. J lost 7 bases, V lost 0 bases, and 6 bases had no gene match. The CDR3 here is CASSLVQGAREQYF. As DNA, the CDR3 is TGCGCCAGCAGCTTGGTTCAGGGGGCGCGTGAGCAGTACTTC.

The sample holds many counts of this clonotype. The chain employs TRBV5-5 and TRBJ1-5; TRBD1 might be the D (5 bases). Germline values: CDR1 SGHKS, CDR2 YYEKEE (reference sequence). The CDR3 has 15 residues. Trimming removed 0 bases from V and 3 bases from J, with 10 bases in between. CDR3 sequence (DNA): TGTGCCAGCAGCTTGGTACTAGGGGCCAATCAGCCCCAGCATTTT. Protein sequence: CASSLVLGANQPQHF. The variable domain in full, with the rest retrieved from reference TRBV5-5 and TRBJ1-5, is DAGVTQSPTHLIKTRGQQVTLRCSPISGHKSVSWYQQVLGQGPQFIFQYYEKEERGRGNFPDRFSARQFPNYSSELNVNALLLGDSALYLCASSLVLGANQPQHFGDGTRLSIL.

This clonotype was recorded at least ten times. V usage is TRBV11-2 and J usage is TRBJ2-1; weak D call: TRBD2 (5 bases). Germline V gene sequence: CDR1 SGHAT, CDR2 FQNNGV. V lost 0 bases to trimming and J lost 2 bases, with 8 bases between them. The CDR3 length is 15 residues. CDR3: CASSLEDSTYNEQFF. For the CDR3, the DNA is TGTGCCAGCAGCTTAGAGGACTCGACCTACAATGAGCAGTTCTTC.

The chain has TRBV7-8 and TRBJ2-7; 14 bases align to TRBD2. The CDR3 sequence is 17 residues long. Germline V gives CDR1 SGHVS, CDR2 FQNEAQ. The V and J ends lost 1 base and 7 bases, in that order; junction bases with no gene match: 9. DNA for the CDR3: TGTGCCAGCAGCTTAGTACAGGGGACTAGCGGGAGCGTTGAGCAGTACGTC. Its translation is CASSLVQGTSGSVEQYV.

This clonotype was seen at least ten times. The rearrangement uses TRBV20-1 and TRBJ2-5, with D uncertain. CDR3 length equals 15 residues. The V end lost 0 bases, the J end lost 5 bases, and 16 bases lay between the germline ends. Germline V CDR1 and CDR2: DFQATT, SNEGSKA (reference sequence). The CDR3 coding sequence is TGCAGTGCTAGAGATCTGGGGAAAGTGGGGGAGACCCAGTACTTC. This sequence encodes CSARDLGKVGETQYF.

This clonotype was counted only a few times. CDR3 nucleotide sequence: TGTGCCAGCAGCCTCTTTTTAACGGGAGGGTACAATGAGCAGTTCTTC. This encodes CASSLFLTGGYNEQFF. The rearrangement joins TRBV12-3 or TRBV12-4 to TRBJ2-1; 8 positions agree with TRBD2. V trimming: 6 bases; J trimming: 4 bases; junction bases outside the gene matches: 11. CDR3 length: 16 residues.

This clonotype was seen at least ten times. CDR3 nucleotides: TGTGCCAGCCGCCCTGGCCCGAGCTCCTACAATGAGCAGTTCTTC. Translated, it gives CASRPGPSSYNEQFF. The chain recombines TRBV12-3 or TRBV12-4 with TRBJ2-1, with D unresolved. Trimming pared 8 bases from V and 0 bases from J, leaving 14 bases between. The CDR3 is 15 amino acids.

The chain has TRBV7-9 and TRBJ2-7; 7 bases align to TRBD1. J lost 3 bases, V lost 1 base, and 3 bases had no gene match. The CDR3 consists of 14 residues. Germline V lookup: CDR1 SEHNR, CDR2 FQNEAQ (reference sequence). This CDR3 reads CASSLDGTDYEQYF. The CDR3 DNA follows: TGTGCCAGCAGCTTAGATGGGACAGACTACGAGCAGTACTTC.

This clonotype was seen a few times. J is TRBJ2-1 and V is TRBV25-1; possibly TRBD1 or TRBD2 for D (5 bases each). The CDR3 extends over 16 amino acids. Trimming pared 6 bases from V and 4 bases from J, leaving 19 bases between. Looked up from germline, CDR1 is MGHDK and CDR2 is SYGVNS. DNA for the CDR3: TGTGCCAGCAGCGGAGGACTCGACCCAGGGTACAATGAGCAGTTCTTC. Translation gives CASSGGLDPGYNEQFF. Full variable domain (remainder filled in from reference TRBV25-1 and TRBJ2-1): EADIYQTPRYLVIGTGKKITLECSQTMGHDKMYWYQQDPGMELHLIHYSYGVNSTEKGDLSSESTVSRIRTEHFPLTLESARPSHTSQYLCASSGGLDPGYNEQFFGPGTRLTVL.

This clonotype has only a few counts. The V and J genes are TRBV14 and TRBJ2-1, with TRBD2 matching over 14 bases. The V and J ends lost 3 bases and 12 bases, in that order; junction bases with no gene match: 7. Germline lookup yields CDR1 SGHDN and CDR2 FVKESK. This CDR3 contains 15 residues. The CDR3 spells CASSHPTSGRERQFF. CDR3 DNA sequence: TGTGCCAGCAGCCACCCGACTAGCGGGAGGGAGCGGCAGTTCTTC. The variable domain in full, completed from reference TRBV14 and TRBJ2-1, reads EAGVTQFPSHSVIEKGQTVTLRCDPISGHDNLYWYRRVMGKEIKFLLHFVKESKQDESGMPNNRFLAERTGGTYSTLKVQPAELEDSGVYFCASSHPTSGRERQFFGPGTRLTVL.